The clone carrying this T cell receptor beta chain came up many times. Its antigen is unknown. The data were obtained in a study of glioma-infiltrating T cells. The iRepertoire nested amplicon-rescue multiplex PCR amplified TCR alpha and beta CDR3s from RNA. TCRdb reanalysed the multiplex PCR reads using MiXCR and keeps one entry per CDR3 protein. The table records roughly 200,000 distinct CDR3 sequences, about 31% of them present only once. The CDR3 covers 15 residues. Trimming cost V 5 bases and J 3 bases, with 13 bases left between them. CDR1 is MNHEY, CDR2 SVGEGT, per germline. Regarding the study as a whole: Tissue-blood divergence was below expectation in non-neoplastic patients, above in gliomas. Very few CDR3 sequences were shared between tissue and blood.

Sequenced: glioma tissue, nonneoplastic brain tissue, or PBMCs (not recorded which). The chain employs TRBV6-2 or TRBV6-3 and TRBJ2-2; the D is unclear. The receptor was isolated from a human donor with low-grade glioma or glioblastoma, undergoing nonglioma brain surgery, or in good health (not recorded which). The DNA for the CDR3 is TGTGCCAGCAGTCCCCCGGGCTGGGACACCGGGGAGCTGTTTTTT. This codes for CASSPPGWDTGELFF.